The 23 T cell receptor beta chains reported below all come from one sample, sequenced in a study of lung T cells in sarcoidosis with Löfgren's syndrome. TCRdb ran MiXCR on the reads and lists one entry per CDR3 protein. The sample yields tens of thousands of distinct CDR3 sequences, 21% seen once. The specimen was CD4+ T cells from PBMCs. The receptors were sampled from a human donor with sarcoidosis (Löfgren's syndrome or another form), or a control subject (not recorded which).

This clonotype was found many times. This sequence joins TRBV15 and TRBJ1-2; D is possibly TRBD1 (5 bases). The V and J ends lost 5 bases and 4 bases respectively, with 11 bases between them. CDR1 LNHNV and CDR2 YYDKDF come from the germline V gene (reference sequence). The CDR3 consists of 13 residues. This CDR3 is CATSPGRVYGYTF. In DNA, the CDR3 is TGTGCCACCAGCCCTGGCAGGGTCTATGGCTACACCTTC. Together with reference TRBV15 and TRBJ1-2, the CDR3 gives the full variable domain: DAMVIQNPRYQVTQFGKPVTLSCSQTLNHNVMYWYQQKSSQAPKLLFHYYDKDFNNEADTPDNFQSRRPNTSFCFLDIRSPGLGDTAMYLCATSPGRVYGYTFGSGTRLTVV.

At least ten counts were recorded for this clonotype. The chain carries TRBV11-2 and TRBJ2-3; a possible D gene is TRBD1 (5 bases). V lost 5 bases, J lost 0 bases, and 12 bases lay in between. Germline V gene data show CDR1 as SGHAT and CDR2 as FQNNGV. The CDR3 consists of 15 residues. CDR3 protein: CASSGRTPSTDTQYF. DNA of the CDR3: TGTGCCAGCAGCGGACGGACACCGAGCACAGATACGCAGTATTTT.

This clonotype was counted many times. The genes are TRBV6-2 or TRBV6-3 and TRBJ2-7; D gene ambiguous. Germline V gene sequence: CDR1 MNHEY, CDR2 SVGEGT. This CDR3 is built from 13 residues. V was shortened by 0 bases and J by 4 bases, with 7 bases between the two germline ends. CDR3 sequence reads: CASSYSSLYEQYF. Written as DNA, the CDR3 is TGTGCCAGCAGTTACTCGAGCTTATACGAGCAGTACTTC.

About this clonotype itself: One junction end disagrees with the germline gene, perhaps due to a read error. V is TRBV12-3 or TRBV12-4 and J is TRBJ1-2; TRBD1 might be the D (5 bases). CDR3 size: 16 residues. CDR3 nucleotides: TGTGCCAGCGGTTTTGCGTTAGGGGAGGAAAACTATGGCTACACCTTC. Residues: CASGFALGEENYGYTF.

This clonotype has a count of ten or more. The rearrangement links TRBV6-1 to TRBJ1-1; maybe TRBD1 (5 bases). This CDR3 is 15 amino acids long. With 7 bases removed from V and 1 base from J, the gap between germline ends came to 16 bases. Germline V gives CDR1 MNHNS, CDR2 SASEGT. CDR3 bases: TGTGCCAGCACTCGAGGGGAGGGCTGGAACACTGAAGCTTTCTTT. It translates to CASTRGEGWNTEAFF.

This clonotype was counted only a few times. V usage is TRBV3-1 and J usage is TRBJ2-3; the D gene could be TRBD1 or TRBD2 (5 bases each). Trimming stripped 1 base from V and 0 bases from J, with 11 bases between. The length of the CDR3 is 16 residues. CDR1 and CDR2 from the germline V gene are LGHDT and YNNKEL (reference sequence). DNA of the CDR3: TGTGCCAGCAGCCAAGGAGGGGCGGCTAGCACAGATACGCAGTATTTT. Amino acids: CASSQGGAASTDTQYF.

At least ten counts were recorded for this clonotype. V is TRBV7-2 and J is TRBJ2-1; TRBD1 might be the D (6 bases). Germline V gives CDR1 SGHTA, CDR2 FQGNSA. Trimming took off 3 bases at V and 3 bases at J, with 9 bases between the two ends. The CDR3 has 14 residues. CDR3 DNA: TGTGCCAGCAGCTTGGTAGGGGGCTACAATGAGCAGTTCTTC. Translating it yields CASSLVGGYNEQFF.

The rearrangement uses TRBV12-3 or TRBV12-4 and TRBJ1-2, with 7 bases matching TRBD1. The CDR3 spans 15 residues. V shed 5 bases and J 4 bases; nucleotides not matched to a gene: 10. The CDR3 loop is CASSPNGGTAYGYTF. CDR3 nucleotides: TGTGCCAGCAGTCCTAACGGGGGGACAGCCTATGGCTACACCTTC.

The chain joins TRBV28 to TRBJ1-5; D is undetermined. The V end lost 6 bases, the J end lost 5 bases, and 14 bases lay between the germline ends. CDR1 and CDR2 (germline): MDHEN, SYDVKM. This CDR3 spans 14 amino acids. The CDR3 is CASRSIMSDQPQHF. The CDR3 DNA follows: TGTGCCAGCAGGTCCATCATGAGCGATCAGCCCCAGCATTTT.

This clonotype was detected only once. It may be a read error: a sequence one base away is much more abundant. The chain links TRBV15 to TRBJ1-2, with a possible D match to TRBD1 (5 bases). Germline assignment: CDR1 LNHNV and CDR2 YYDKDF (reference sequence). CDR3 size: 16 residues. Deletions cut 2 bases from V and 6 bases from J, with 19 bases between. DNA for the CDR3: TGTGCCACCAGCAGACAAGACCGGGACGGGGTCCATGGCTACACCTTC. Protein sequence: CATSRQDRDGVHGYTF.

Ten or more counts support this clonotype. In nucleotides, the CDR3 is TGCAGTGCTAGAGCGGCAGTTAATCAGCCCCAGCATTTT. Translation gives CSARAAVNQPQHF. The gene calls are TRBV20-1 and TRBJ1-5; no clear D. Looked up from germline, CDR1 is DFQATT and CDR2 is SNEGSKA (reference sequence). This CDR3 has 13 residues. Trimming shortened V by 1 base and J by 4 bases, and 8 bases separated the two germline ends.

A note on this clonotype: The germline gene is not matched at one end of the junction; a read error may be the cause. The CDR3: CASSLGSGSNQPQRF. Written as DNA, the CDR3 is TGTGCCAGCAGTTTAGGTTCAGGGAGCAATCAGCCCCAGCGTTTT. The rearrangement joins TRBV27 to TRBJ1-5; the D gene is possibly TRBD1 (5 bases). From germline, CDR1 is MNHEY and CDR2 SMNVEV (reference sequence). The CDR3 is made up of 15 amino acids.

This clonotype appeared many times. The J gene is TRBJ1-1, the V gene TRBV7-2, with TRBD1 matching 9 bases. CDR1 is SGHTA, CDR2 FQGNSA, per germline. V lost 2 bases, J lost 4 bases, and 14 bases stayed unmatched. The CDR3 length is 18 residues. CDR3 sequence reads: CASSLSGTGGLSGTEAFF. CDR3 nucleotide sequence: TGTGCCAGCAGCTTAAGTGGTACAGGGGGCCTGTCAGGCACTGAAGCTTTCTTT.

For the CDR3, the DNA is TGTGCCAGCAGCAGGACTAGCGGCGGCTACCAAGAGACCCAGTACTTC. Protein product: CASSRTSGGYQETQYF. J is TRBJ2-5 and V is TRBV12-3 or TRBV12-4; 10 bases line up with TRBD2. With 6 bases clipped from V and 0 bases from J, the junction kept 7 bases outside the gene matches. The CDR3 spans 16 residues.

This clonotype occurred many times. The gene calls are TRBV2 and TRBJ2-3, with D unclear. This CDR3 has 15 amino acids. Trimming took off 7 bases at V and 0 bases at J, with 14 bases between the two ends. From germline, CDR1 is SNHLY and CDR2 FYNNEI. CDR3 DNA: TGTGCCAGCATTGACCTTGACGCGAGCACAGATACGCAGTATTTT. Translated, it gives CASIDLDASTDTQYF.

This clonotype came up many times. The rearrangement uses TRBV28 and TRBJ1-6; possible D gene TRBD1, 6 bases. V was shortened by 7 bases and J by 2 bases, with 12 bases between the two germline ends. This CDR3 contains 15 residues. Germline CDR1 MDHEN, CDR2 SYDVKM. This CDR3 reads CASTQDSTYNSPLHF. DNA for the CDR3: TGTGCCAGCACTCAGGACAGTACCTATAATTCACCCCTCCACTTT.

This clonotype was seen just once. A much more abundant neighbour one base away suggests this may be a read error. In DNA form, the CDR3 reads TGTGCCAGCAGCTCTAGCGACCAAGAGACCCAGTACTTC. Translation: CASSSSDQETQYF. J is TRBJ2-5 and V is TRBV11-1; the D gene is possibly TRBD2 (6 bases). V lost 4 bases and J 0 bases, leaving 6 bases between the germline ends. Per germline, CDR1 SGHAT and CDR2 FQDESV (reference sequence). This CDR3 contains 13 residues.

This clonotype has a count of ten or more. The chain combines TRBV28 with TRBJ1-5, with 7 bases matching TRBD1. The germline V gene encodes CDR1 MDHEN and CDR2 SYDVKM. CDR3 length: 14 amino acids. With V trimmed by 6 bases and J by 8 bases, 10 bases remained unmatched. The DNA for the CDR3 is TGTGCCAGCAGCTCCGACAGGGCATCAAAGCCCCAGCATTTT. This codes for CASSSDRASKPQHF.

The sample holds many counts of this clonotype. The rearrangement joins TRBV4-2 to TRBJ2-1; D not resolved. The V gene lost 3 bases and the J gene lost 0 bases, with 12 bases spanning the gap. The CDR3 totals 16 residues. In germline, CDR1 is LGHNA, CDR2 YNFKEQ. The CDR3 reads CASSQAFSPSYNEQFF. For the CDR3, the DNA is TGTGCCAGCAGCCAGGCTTTTTCGCCCTCCTACAATGAGCAGTTCTTC.

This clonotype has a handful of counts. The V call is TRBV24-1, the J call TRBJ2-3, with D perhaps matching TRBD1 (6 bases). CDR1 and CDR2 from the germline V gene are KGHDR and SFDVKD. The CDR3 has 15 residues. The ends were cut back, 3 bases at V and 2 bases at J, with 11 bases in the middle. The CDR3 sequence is CATSDPRTVTDTQYF. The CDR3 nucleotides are TGTGCCACCAGTGATCCTCGGACAGTCACAGATACGCAGTATTTT.

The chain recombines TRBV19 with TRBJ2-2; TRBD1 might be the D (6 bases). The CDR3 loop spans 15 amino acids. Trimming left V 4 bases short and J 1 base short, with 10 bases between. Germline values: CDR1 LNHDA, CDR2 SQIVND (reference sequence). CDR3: CASSTGHQNTGELFF. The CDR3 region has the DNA TGTGCCAGTAGTACGGGACACCAGAACACCGGGGAGCTGTTTTTT.

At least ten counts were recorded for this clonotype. CDR3 region: CASTLGQGVREQYF. The CDR3 bases are TGTGCCAGCACCCTGGGACAGGGGGTCAGGGAGCAGTACTTC. This chain links TRBV28 with TRBJ2-7, with 11 bases lining up with TRBD1. After removal of 7 bases from V and 7 bases from J, the junction contained 9 bases not matched to a gene. Germline assignment: CDR1 MDHEN and CDR2 SYDVKM. CDR3 length: 14 amino acids.

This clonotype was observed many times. CDR3 sequence: CASRQGIHRTETQYF. CDR3 nucleotide sequence: TGTGCCAGCCGACAGGGGATTCACCGGACAGAGACCCAGTACTTC. The rearrangement links TRBV6-1 to TRBJ2-5; 8 nucleotides align to TRBD1. The germline CDR1 and CDR2 sequences are MNHNS and SASEGT. V trimming: 8 bases; J trimming: 4 bases; junction bases outside the gene matches: 12. CDR3 length: 15 residues.